This T cell receptor beta chain was sequenced for a study of PD-1 blockade in mismatch repair-deficient tumors (dated by TCRdb to 2015 to 2018). Broadly, across the study: Between late 2013 and late 2016, the trial enrolled roughly 86 consecutive patients with approximately 13 types of mismatch repair-deficient cancer, all of whom had received prior treatment and were progressing. Tumor-associated T cell clones were tracked in the peripheral blood of patients responding to PD-1 blockade by deep sequencing of TCR CDR3 regions. Results and caveats for the whole study, not just this receptor: After pembrolizumab, tumor-resident clones, which were often undetectable in blood before treatment, expanded rapidly and then contracted, generally ahead of radiologic responses.

Unmatched junction bases come to 11, with V trimmed by 3 bases and J by 10 bases. The CDR3, from cysteine to phenylalanine, totals 15 residues. Of the read, only the CDR3 DNA is kept; its 45 bases are in frame from base 1. The germline V gene specifies MDHEN as CDR1 and SYDVKM as CDR2. This clone was counted once. Its antigen remains undetermined. No clone much larger than this one lies a single base away; base qualities are absent. The method behind the library was the immunoSEQ multiplex PCR assay. The immuneACCESS repertoire file appears here via TCRdb, limited to in-frame rearrangements. These files lack a portion of the clones; in checked studies, under half of the deficit traces to unresolved V genes, and the cause of the others is not known. The sample table lists 70,000 to 90,000 clones, approximately 78% of them with a count of one. Clones ranked in the top ten supply 5% to 7% of the sample.

Mismatch repair deficiency in every enrolled patient was established by polymerase chain reaction or immunohistochemistry. TCR sequencing was carried out for three patients who responded to pembrolizumab therapy. The phase II trial prospectively evaluated PD-1 blockade with pembrolizumab in advanced mismatch repair-deficient cancers, independent of tissue of origin. Serial peripheral blood T cell samples were collected before and at multiple times after starting PD-1 blockade. Blood sampling times were expressed in weeks after the first pembrolizumab dose. The chain was built from TRBV28 and TRBJ2-1; the central 8 bases match TRBD2. Specimen: peripheral blood, collected 44 weeks after starting pembrolizumab. This sequence was found in an adult with mismatch repair-deficient cancer. The DNA sequence follows: TGTGCCAGCAGTTTCTCTAGCGGGCCCTTGGGCGAGCAGTTCTTC. It translates as CASSFSSGPLGEQFF.